These T cell receptor beta chains were read from a single sample in a study of response to subunit inactivated influenza vaccine. TCRdb recomputed calls from the RT-PCR reads with MiXCR, one row per CDR3 protein. The sample holds about 650,000 distinct CDR3 sequences, 14% seen once. The sample was PBMCs from blood, taken about 14 days before vaccination. Source of these receptors: a man aged 50 to 60 who received an inactivated influenza vaccine. The CDR3 runs from the conserved cysteine through the conserved F or W. A D gene is named only where the DNA matches it firmly. Rows give clone size only sometimes, using once, few, many, or a class for an expanded clone.

D,size,V,J,CDR3,DNA
.,few,TRBV6-5,TRBJ1-5,CASSYSGGINQPQHF,TGTGCCAGCAGTTACTCGGGGGGGATCAATCAGCCCCAGCATTTT
TRBD2,.,TRBV6-1,TRBJ2-7,CASSEAPGGAGEQYF,TGTGCCAGCAGTGAAGCGCCCGGGGGGGCAGGTGAGCAGTACTTC
.,.,TRBV28,TRBJ2-3,CASTVLRTWASVNTDTQYF,TGTGCCAGCACCGTCCTCCGAACCTGGGCTAGCGTGAACACAGATACGCAGTATTTT
TRBD1,.,TRBV5-1,TRBJ2-5,CASSWRRQGARETQYF,TGCGCCAGCAGCTGGAGACGACAGGGGGCTAGGGAGACCCAGTACTTC
.,.,TRBV7-9,TRBJ2-1,CASSLGMEQFF,TGTGCCAGCAGCTTAGGTATGGAGCAGTTCTTC
.,many,TRBV12-3/TRBV12-4,TRBJ1-5,CASSSRRGNQPQHF,TGTGCCAGCAGTTCACGAAGGGGCAATCAGCCCCAGCATTTT
.,many,TRBV9,TRBJ2-7,CASSVGSSLGYEQYF,TGTGCCAGCAGCGTAGGAAGTAGTCTGGGCTACGAGCAGTACTTC
.,few,TRBV7-9,TRBJ2-1,CASSSPIGLKPYNEQFF,TGTGCCAGCAGCTCTCCTATAGGGTTGAAGCCCTACAATGAGCAGTTCTTC
.,.,TRBV6-5,TRBJ1-2,CASSYSSLGLLYGYTF,TGTGCCAGCAGTTACTCCTCTTTAGGGCTCCTCTATGGCTACACCTTC
TRBD1,.,TRBV7-9,TRBJ2-1,CASRPTGGISSYNEQFF,TGTGCCAGCAGGCCCACAGGGGGAATAAGCTCCTACAATGAGCAGTTCTTC
TRBD1,few,TRBV24-1,TRBJ2-2,CATSESGTGEAGELFF,TGTGCCACCAGTGAATCTGGGACAGGGGAGGCCGGGGAGCTGTTTTTT
TRBD2,few,TRBV5-1,TRBJ2-7,CASSTSGTRDEQYF,TGCGCCAGCTCAACTAGCGGGACCCGTGACGAGCAGTACTTC
TRBD1,many,TRBV7-9,TRBJ2-3,CASSEDRDTQYF,TGTGCCAGCAGCGAGGACAGGGATACGCAGTATTTT
TRBD1,many,TRBV27,TRBJ1-2,CASSLLGQGRDGYTF,TGTGCCAGCAGTCTGCTGGGACAGGGAAGGGATGGCTACACCTTC
.,.,TRBV3-1,TRBJ2-1,CASSQGRGRYNEQFF,TGTGCCAGCAGCCAAGGGCGGGGGCGCTACAATGAGCAGTTCTTC
TRBD1,few,TRBV25-1,TRBJ2-1,CASSVSDRGYLYNEQFF,TGTGCCAGCAGTGTTTCCGACAGGGGGTATCTCTACAATGAGCAGTTCTTC
TRBD2,few,TRBV15,TRBJ2-5,CATSRGDYQETQYF,TGTGCCACCAGCAGAGGGGACTATCAAGAGACCCAGTACTTC
.,.,TRBV7-9,TRBJ2-5,CASSLKGPQETQYF,TGTGCCAGCAGCCTAAAGGGCCCCCAAGAGACCCAGTACTTC
TRBD1,.,TRBV4-2,TRBJ2-5,CASSLRQGRQETQYF,TGTGCCAGCAGCCTACGACAGGGTCGGCAAGAGACCCAGTACTTC
TRBD1,many,TRBV12-3/TRBV12-4,TRBJ2-1,CASGPEGQGANNEQFF,TGTGCCAGCGGACCCGAGGGACAGGGGGCGAACAATGAGCAGTTCTTC
.,.,TRBV19,TRBJ2-4,CASSTPGAIAKNIQYF,TGTGCCAGTAGTACTCCGGGAGCTATAGCCAAAAACATTCAGTACTTC
TRBD1,many,TRBV12-3/TRBV12-4,TRBJ2-7,CASSQTGATYEQYF,TGTGCCAGCAGTCAGACAGGGGCTACCTACGAGCAGTACTTC
.,many,TRBV29-1,TRBJ2-4,CSVGALRGIQYF,TGCAGCGTTGGGGCCTTGAGGGGCATTCAGTACTTC
.,few,TRBV7-2,TRBJ1-5,CASSRGPEGPQHF,TGTGCCAGCAGCCGAGGGCCCGAAGGGCCCCAGCATTTT
.,few,TRBV24-1,TRBJ2-1,CATSDRRELDEQFF,TGTGCCACCAGTGATCGCAGGGAGTTGGATGAGCAGTTCTTC
TRBD2,.,TRBV7-2,TRBJ2-3,CASSTRLAASTDTQYF,TGTGCCAGCAGCACGAGACTAGCGGCTAGCACAGATACGCAGTATTTT
.,few,TRBV29-1,TRBJ2-1,CSVTRTAYNEQFF,TGCAGCGTCACTCGGACAGCCTACAATGAGCAGTTCTTC
TRBD1,few,TRBV7-2,TRBJ1-1,CASSYDRGRVAFF,TGTGCCAGCAGCTACGACAGGGGTAGGGTAGCTTTCTTT
TRBD1,few,TRBV5-6,TRBJ2-3,CASSLYLWDRDTDTQYF,TGTGCCAGCAGCTTGTATTTGTGGGACAGAGACACAGATACGCAGTATTTT
.,.,TRBV29-1,TRBJ1-3,CSVGQAGNTIYF,TGCAGCGTTGGACAGGCAGGAAACACCATATATTTT
.,few,TRBV9,TRBJ2-1,CASSIGEGGRAYNEQFF,TGTGCCAGCAGCATCGGTGAGGGGGGTAGGGCCTACAATGAGCAGTTCTTC
TRBD2,few,TRBV7-2,TRBJ2-3,CASSSSGLGDTQYF,TGTGCCAGCAGCTCATCGGGACTAGGAGATACGCAGTATTTT
.,.,TRBV4-3,TRBJ2-7,CASSQARGSSYEQYF,TGCGCCAGCAGCCAAGCTAGGGGAAGCTCCTACGAGCAGTACTTC
.,.,TRBV10-3,TRBJ2-6,CAISFDTSGANVLTF,TGTGCCATCAGCTTTGACACCTCTGGGGCCAACGTCCTGACTTTC
TRBD2,.,TRBV20-1,TRBJ2-7,CSAPRPGLNAYEQYF,TGCAGTGCTCCACGACCGGGACTAAATGCCTACGAGCAGTACTTC
TRBD1,few,TRBV20-1,TRBJ1-1,CSAKRQGFNTEAFF,TGCAGTGCTAAACGACAGGGTTTCAACACTGAAGCTTTCTTT
TRBD2,.,TRBV5-4,TRBJ2-1,CASSFSGGAVDEQFF,TGTGCCAGCAGCTTTAGCGGGGGGGCGGTCGATGAGCAGTTCTTC
.,.,TRBV6-2/TRBV6-3,TRBJ2-5,CASSQHAGRRETQYF,TGTGCCAGCAGTCAACACGCGGGCAGGCGGGAGACCCAGTACTTC
TRBD2,.,TRBV19,TRBJ2-1,CASSAGGPYNEQFF,TGTGCCAGTAGTGCGGGGGGCCCCTACAATGAGCAGTTCTTC
TRBD2,few,TRBV7-9,TRBJ2-2,CASSLAGGRELFF,TGTGCAAGCAGCTTAGCGGGGGGCCGGGAGCTGTTTTTT
TRBD2,.,TRBV7-2,TRBJ2-7,CASSLVAAGDYEQYF,TGTGCCAGCAGCTTAGTCGCAGCGGGGGACTACGAGCAGTACTTC
TRBD2,few,TRBV20-1,TRBJ2-3,CSASPYTGGVDTQYF,TGCAGTGCTAGCCCCTACACGGGAGGTGTAGATACGCAGTATTTT
.,.,TRBV20-1,TRBJ2-3,CSARDGRGGTDTQYF,TGCAGTGCTAGGGACGGGCGGGGTGGCACAGATACGCAGTATTTT
.,.,TRBV3-1,TRBJ1-1,CASSQLMGNTEAFF,TGTGCCAGCAGCCAACTGATGGGGAACACTGAAGCTTTCTTT
.,.,TRBV7-9,TRBJ2-1,CASSKYYEQFF,TGTGCCAGCAGCAAGTATTACGAGCAGTTCTTC
.,.,TRBV5-6,TRBJ2-2,CASSPPGRGNAGELFF,TGTGCCAGCAGCCCCCCTGGCAGGGGTAACGCCGGGGAGCTGTTTTTT
TRBD1,many,TRBV6-1,TRBJ2-7,CASRTPGGSGEQYF,TGTGCCAGCAGGACCCCAGGGGGCTCGGGCGAGCAGTACTTC
TRBD1,.,TRBV6-1,TRBJ1-6,CASSTLTRTGYNSPLHF,TGTGCCAGCAGTACACTTACCCGGACAGGGTATAATTCACCCCTCCACTTT
TRBD2,.,TRBV14,TRBJ2-7,CASSQEAGVYEQYF,TGTGCCAGCAGCCAAGAAGCGGGAGTTTACGAGCAGTACTTC
TRBD1,many,TRBV9,TRBJ2-2,CASRATGGNTGELFF,TGTGCCAGCAGGGCGACAGGGGGCAACACCGGGGAGCTGTTTTTT
.,few,TRBV7-2,TRBJ2-2,CANRRGANTGELFF,TGTGCCAACCGAAGGGGGGCCAACACCGGGGAGCTGTTTTTT
.,many,TRBV9,TRBJ2-3,CASSAERLTDTQYF,TGTGCCAGCAGCGCTGAGCGGTTGACAGATACGCAGTATTTT
.,few,TRBV27,TRBJ1-6,CASSLNEGSNSPLHF,TGTGCCAGCAGTCTAAATGAGGGCTCTAATTCACCCCTCCACTTT
TRBD2,few,TRBV20-1,TRBJ2-7,CSARVPSGRVYEQYF,TGCAGTGCTAGGGTTCCTAGCGGGAGGGTATACGAGCAGTACTTC